The sample holds many counts of the clone carrying this T cell receptor (beta chain). Its antigen remains unidentified. This entry comes from a study of T-cell memory formation after mild COVID-19. The wider study: TCR clustering was largely donor specific.

MiXCR, applied by TCRdb to the 5' RACE reads, yields one record per CDR3 protein. The data contain around 180,000 distinct CDR3 sequences, less than 20% of them singletons. Study findings and constraints: Contracting clones from day 15 to 85 showed balanced CD4/CD8; later expanders favored CD4+.

The germline CDR1 and CDR2 sequences are MDHEN and SYDVKM. V lost 7 bases and J lost 3; bases outside the gene matches: 18. The CDR3 has 17 amino acids. The specimen sequenced was PBMCs or a T cell subset sorted from them (not recorded which). This TCR derives from a man younger than 30 who had mild COVID-19 (a few samples of this study predate the infection). Cell type and time point are not known. The gene calls are TRBV28 and TRBJ2-7, with TRBD2 identical over 7 bases. The CDR3 coding sequence is TGTGCCAGCAACGCCGGGGGGTGGGCACCGCCATTCTACGAGCAGTACGTC. Translating it yields CASNAGGWAPPFYEQYV.